These 10 T cell receptor beta chains originate from one sample sequenced in a study of T cell responses to AZD1222 COVID-19 vaccine (dated by TCRdb to about 2021). What the time point label conveys for this sample: baseline before first vaccination. Library preparation was by the immunoSEQ multiplex PCR assay. The clones in this table, taken by TCRdb from immuneACCESS, are in-frame only. Not every clone is retained; where verified, under half of the shortfall comes from an unresolved V gene, and the cause of the rest is unknown. This sample gives more than 95,000 clones in total; about 91% of them show up just once. Clones ranked in the top ten supply about 17% of the sample. Material: peripheral blood, obtained on day 0 of AZD1222 vaccination. Receptors originate from an adult in good health.

This chain uses TRBV5-8 with TRBJ1-4; D remains ambiguous. The CDR3 is 12 residues long. Germline CDR1 and CDR2: SGHTS and YDEGEE. V lost 2 bases and J lost 5, with 4 bases in between. In nucleotides, the CDR3 is TGTGCCAGCAGCTTCGAGAATGAAAAACTGTTTTTT. Translating it yields CASSFENEKLFF.

The V gene is TRBV5-4, the J gene TRBJ1-5, with TRBD1 matching over 7 bases. The CDR3 loop spans 14 amino acids. Germline V lookup: CDR1 SGHNT, CDR2 YYREEE (reference sequence). The junction had 8 bases not matched to a gene; V was cut back by 4 bases and J by 7 bases. This chain's CDR3 is CASSVGTEGQPQHF. The CDR3 coding sequence is TGTGCCAGCAGCGTAGGGACAGAGGGACAGCCCCAGCATTTT.

The V call is TRBV19, the J call TRBJ1-4, with TRBD1 matching over 7 bases. This CDR3 has 15 residues. V lost 1 base to trimming and J lost 8 bases; unmatched junction nucleotides: 7. Germline values: CDR1 LNHDA, CDR2 SQIVND (reference sequence). The CDR3 region has the DNA TGTGCCAGTAGTATAGCCGGGACAGCGGGGGAAAAACTGTTTTTT. It is translated as CASSIAGTAGEKLFF.

The chain couples TRBV29-1 to TRBJ2-7; 7 bases line up with TRBD1. The ends lost 6 bases at V and 1 base at J; junction bases unmatched: 12. This CDR3 comprises 15 residues. The germline V gene encodes CDR1 SQVTM and CDR2 ANQGSEA. In DNA form, the CDR3 reads TGCAGCGTCCGCGCCCAGGGGGAAAGGTCCTACGAGCAGTACTTC. It encodes CSVRAQGERSYEQYF.

This chain links TRBV9 with TRBJ2-3; the D gene is possibly TRBD2 (7 bases). Per germline, CDR1 SGDLS and CDR2 YYNGEE. V was clipped by 2 bases and J by 3 bases, with 19 bases between them. The CDR3 loop spans 17 amino acids. CDR3 residues: CASSVLVGGRGTDTQYF. CDR3 nucleotides: TGTGCCAGCAGCGTCCTAGTGGGGGGGCGTGGGACAGATACGCAGTATTTT.

The rearrangement links TRBV6-5 to TRBJ1-5, with D possibly being TRBD1 (6 bases). Germline CDR1 is MNHEY and CDR2 is SVGAGI. The V end was cut by 6 bases, the J end by 3 bases, with 9 bases between. This CDR3 is 13 amino acids long. The DNA of the CDR3 is TGTGCCAGCAGGGACAGTGCCAATCAGCCCCAGCATTTT. It is translated as CASRDSANQPQHF.

DNA for the CDR3: TGTGCCAGCAGTTTATTGGGACAGAGCTACGAGCAGTACTTC. It yields the protein CASSLLGQSYEQYF. The chain combines TRBV27 with TRBJ2-7, with TRBD1 matching over 7 bases. Germline lookup yields CDR1 MNHEY and CDR2 SMNVEV (reference sequence). V lost 1 base to trimming and J lost 3 bases; unmatched junction nucleotides: 3. This CDR3 has 14 amino acids.

This clone was detected only a few times. The J gene is TRBJ2-5, the V gene TRBV7-6; possible D gene TRBD2, 5 bases. CDR1 is SGHVS and CDR2 is FNYEAQ in the germline V gene. The CDR3 has 11 amino acids. V dropped 5 bases and J dropped 4 bases, with 5 bases sitting between them. CDR3 amino acids: CASSAGETQYF. In nucleotides, the CDR3 is TGTGCCAGCAGCGCGGGAGAGACCCAGTACTTC.

In regard to this clone: Lacking the conserved final phenylalanine or tryptophan, this CDR3 likely reflects a read error. V is TRBV11-2 and J is TRBJ1-6; D gene ambiguous. The germline CDR1 and CDR2 sequences are SGHAT and FQNNGV. Trimming removed 3 bases from V and 1 base from J, with 4 bases in between. The CDR3 extends over 14 amino acids. This CDR3 is CASSFGSYNSPLHL. CDR3 nucleotides: TGTGCCAGCAGCTTCGGGTCCTATAATTCACCCCTCCACCTT.

The V call is TRBV10-3, the J call TRBJ2-1; D might be TRBD1 or TRBD2, each matching 5 bases. The germline V and J ends were trimmed by 8 bases and 7 bases, with 21 bases remaining between them. The CDR3 totals 15 residues. Germline lookup yields CDR1 ENHRY and CDR2 SYGVKD. This chain's CDR3 is CAIEGPTGGRNEQFF. In nucleotides, the CDR3 is TGTGCCATCGAGGGACCCACAGGCGGTCGTAATGAGCAGTTCTTC.